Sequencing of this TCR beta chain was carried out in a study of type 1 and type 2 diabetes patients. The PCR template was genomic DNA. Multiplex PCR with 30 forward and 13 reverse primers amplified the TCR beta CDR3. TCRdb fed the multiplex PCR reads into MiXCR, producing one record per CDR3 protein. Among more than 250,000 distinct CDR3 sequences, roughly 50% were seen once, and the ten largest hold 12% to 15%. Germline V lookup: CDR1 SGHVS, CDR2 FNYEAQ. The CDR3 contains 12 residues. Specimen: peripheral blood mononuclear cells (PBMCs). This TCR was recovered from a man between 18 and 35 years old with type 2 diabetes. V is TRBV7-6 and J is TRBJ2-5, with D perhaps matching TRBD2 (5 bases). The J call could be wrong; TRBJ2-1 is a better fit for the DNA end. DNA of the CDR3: TGTGCCAGCTGCGGGCCATACAATGAGCAGTTCTTC. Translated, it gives CASCGPYNEQFF.